A selection of T cell receptor beta chains follows, all from one sample in a study of T cell clusters in autoimmune cytopenias. TCRdb re-called the multiplex PCR reads, yielding one record per CDR3 amino acid sequence without DNA. This listing includes over 6,000 distinct CDR3 sequences. This sample also appeared in a second study, on T cell repertoires in aging, cancer and after chemotherapy.

Sequencing was performed on peripheral blood. These TCRs come from a human donor in good health. CDR3s include the opening cysteine and the closing phenylalanine or tryptophan. A clone size is listed for some rows: how often the clone was seen (once, few, many), or a class if it is expanded.

abundance | j_gene | v_gene | CDR3aa
- | TRBJ2-1 | TRBV12-3/TRBV12-4 | CASARSSTNNEQFF
- | TRBJ1-6 | TRBV6-1 | CASSGRSYNSPLHF
- | TRBJ2-1 | TRBV5-6 | CASSSGGAYNEQFF
large | TRBJ2-3 | TRBV29-1 | CSVSREGGTGAQYF
- | TRBJ2-5 | TRBV27 | CASSPPGQETQYF
- | TRBJ1-6 | TRBV6-6 | CASSHQPQGPGSPLHF
- | TRBJ2-7 | TRBV5-5 | CASSMDRFEQYF
- | TRBJ2-5 | TRBV10-3 | CASRQGEETQYF
medium-sized | TRBJ2-3 | TRBV6-5 | CASSPSPNTGDTQYF
- | TRBJ1-5 | TRBV19 | CASSSTGTASNQPQHF
- | TRBJ2-3 | TRBV6-4 | CASSKNGLVADTQYF
- | TRBJ1-6 | TRBV27 | CASNTLDRFYNSPLHF
- | TRBJ2-5 | TRBV5-4 | CASSLDQETQYF
- | TRBJ2-7 | TRBV30 | CAWSPGASRSYEQYF
- | TRBJ2-1 | TRBV25-1 | CASREPTSDEQFF
- | TRBJ2-1 | TRBV6-5 | CASRRTSGNPNEQFF
- | TRBJ1-2 | TRBV5-6 | CASSDLGRYYGYTF
- | TRBJ2-6 | TRBV6-6 | CASSYLGGVGTGANVLTF
- | TRBJ1-6 | TRBV6-5 | CASSYEQYSPLHF
- | TRBJ2-5 | TRBV27 | CASSFNSQETQYF
- | TRBJ1-1 | TRBV18 | CASSPQGGAFF
- | TRBJ2-3 | TRBV6-2/TRBV6-3 | CASSSLTSDTQYF
- | TRBJ1-6 | TRBV5-5 | CASSLQGSSYNSPLHF
- | TRBJ1-5 | TRBV5-6 | CASYMTGLSNQPQHF
medium-sized | TRBJ2-7 | TRBV19 | CASSKTPAGEQYF
- | TRBJ1-2 | TRBV5-6 | CASSRPPPGAHGYTF
medium-sized | TRBJ2-1 | TRBV11-1 | CASSLELAGDAYNEQFF
large | TRBJ2-3 | TRBV29-1 | CSVEGGTGGDYTQYF
- | TRBJ2-3 | TRBV6-5 | CASRPKGPADTQYF
medium-sized | TRBJ2-2 | TRBV15 | CATSSPKMDGNGELFF
medium-sized | TRBJ2-3 | TRBV19 | CASSIDPERERTDTQYF
- | TRBJ2-1 | TRBV6-5 | CASSYSSSGRINEQFF
- | TRBJ2-7 | TRBV19 | CASSTSLFTYEQYF
- | TRBJ2-7 | TRBV27 | CASSLSQGQGRNYEQYF
- | TRBJ2-3 | TRBV6-4 | CASSEASGGVTDTQYF
medium-sized | TRBJ1-1 | TRBV29-1 | CSVRHSAEAFF
large | TRBJ2-3 | TRBV29-1 | CSVDHSSTDTQYF
- | TRBJ2-1 | TRBV30 | CAWSVRTGTSKANEQFF
medium-sized | TRBJ2-3 | TRBV11-1 | CASSSSGGLADTQYF
- | TRBJ1-2 | TRBV19 | CASTGRSYGYTF
- | TRBJ2-5 | TRBV10-3 | CAISGLSDRGQTQYF
- | TRBJ2-5 | TRBV10-3 | CAIRVAGWGETQYF
- | TRBJ2-7 | TRBV6-1 | CASSGLAGSTYEQYF